Following are 24 T cell receptor beta chains from one sample sequenced in a study of T cells in narcolepsy. The table came from immunoSEQ multiplex PCR; TCRdb's copy has only in-frame clones and leaves some out. Among approximately 38,000 clones, approximately 90% were seen once, and the ten largest hold over 0.8%. Material: CD45RA- memory CD4+ T cells from PBMCs. The receptors originated from a human donor with narcolepsy.

The V call is TRBV6-1, the J call TRBJ2-7; 11 nucleotides align to TRBD1. The CDR3 loop spans 14 amino acids. V gave up 8 bases and J gave up 5 bases; unmatched junction bases: 8. Germline values: CDR1 MNHNS, CDR2 SASEGT. The DNA for the CDR3 is TGTGCCAGCTGCCGGGACAGGGGGTGCAACGAGCAGTACTTC. Translating it yields CASCRDRGCNEQYF.

This chain's CDR3 is CACQVGGYEQYF. CDR3 nucleotides: TGTGCCTGCCAGGTAGGAGGCTACGAGCAGTACTTC. The genes are TRBV30 and TRBJ2-7; tentatively, D is TRBD2 (5 bases). The germline CDR1 and CDR2 sequences are GTSNPN and SVGIG (reference sequence). Trimming took off 6 bases at V and 3 bases at J, with 12 bases between the two ends. The CDR3 consists of 12 residues. The entire variable domain, with the rest obtained from reference TRBV30 and TRBJ2-7, is as follows: SQTIHQWPATLVQPVGSPLSLECTVEGTSNPNLYWYRQAAGRGLQLLFYSVGIGQISSEVPQNLSASRPQDRQFILSSKKLLLSDSGFYLCACQVGGYEQYFGPGTRLTVT.

For the CDR3, the DNA is TGTGCCAGCTCACCATACTTGGACAGGACAGGGAATGGCTACACCTTC. This encodes CASSPYLDRTGNGYTF. The genes are TRBV18 and TRBJ1-2, with 8 bases that match TRBD1. The junction had 11 bases not matched to a gene; V was cut back by 2 bases and J by 6 bases. Germline lookup yields CDR1 KGHSH and CDR2 LQKENI. The CDR3 is made up of 16 amino acids.

The V gene is TRBV15, the J gene TRBJ2-2; D is ambiguous. Per germline, CDR1 LNHNV and CDR2 YYDKDF (reference sequence). This CDR3 spans 14 amino acids. The V gene lost 1 base and the J gene lost 5 bases, with 8 bases spanning the gap. DNA for the CDR3: TGTGCCACCAGCAGAGGTCGTGCGACCGGGGAGCTGTTTTTT. It yields the protein CATSRGRATGELFF.

This chain connects TRBV19 to TRBJ2-1, with no clear D. The CDR3 spans 15 residues. The germline V gene encodes CDR1 LNHDA and CDR2 SQIVND (reference sequence). Trimming removed 0 bases at V and 0 bases at J, with 6 bases between. CDR3 residues: CASSIDSRSYNEQFF. The CDR3 DNA reads as TGTGCCAGTAGTATAGACAGCCGCTCCTACAATGAGCAGTTCTTC.

The chain employs TRBV30 and TRBJ1-3; D ambiguous. V was shortened by 8 bases and J by 2 bases, with 7 bases between the two germline ends. The CDR3 is 11 residues long. CDR1 is GTSNPN, CDR2 SVGIG, per germline (reference sequence). CDR3 coding DNA: TGTGCCCGCGATACTGGAAACACCATATATTTT. Translation gives CARDTGNTIYF.

The chain links TRBV28 to TRBJ1-4; 7 bases are a match to TRBD1. Trimming at V came to 6 bases and at J to 3 bases, leaving 4 bases not matched to a gene. CDR1 MDHEN and CDR2 SYDVKM come from the germline V gene. The CDR3 has 14 residues. CDR3 loop: CASRAGTANEKLFF. The CDR3 DNA reads TGTGCCAGCAGGGCAGGGACAGCTAATGAAAAACTGTTTTTT.

The chain combines TRBV18 with TRBJ2-7; 10 bases are a match to TRBD2. The CDR3 loop spans 14 amino acids. Per the germline V gene, CDR1 is KGHSH and CDR2 is LQKENI. J lost 6 bases, V lost 2 bases, and 4 bases had no gene match. The CDR3 sequence: CASSPGLAGVEQYF. The CDR3 DNA is TGTGCCAGCTCACCAGGGCTAGCGGGGGTCGAGCAGTACTTC.

The chain joins TRBV18 to TRBJ2-3; maybe TRBD1 (5 bases). The CDR3 runs to 15 residues. Germline CDR1 and CDR2: KGHSH and LQKENI. Trimming took off 1 base at V and 2 bases at J, with 10 bases between the two ends. This CDR3 is CASSPLGQNTDTQYF. The CDR3 DNA follows: TGTGCCAGCTCACCACTCGGACAAAACACAGATACGCAGTATTTT.

The rearrangement links TRBV4-1 to TRBJ2-6; D is possibly TRBD1 (6 bases). Germline V gene data show CDR1 as MGHRA and CDR2 as YSYEKL. The V and J ends lost 1 base and 0 bases respectively, with 16 bases between them. This CDR3 comprises 19 residues. This chain's CDR3 is CASSQASRDTSSGANVLTF. The CDR3 coding sequence is TGCGCCAGCAGCCAAGCCTCACGGGACACCTCCTCTGGGGCCAACGTCCTGACTTTC.

This clone was found once. The chain joins TRBV18 to TRBJ2-1, with D tentatively TRBD2 (6 bases). V dropped 3 bases and J dropped 5 bases, with 17 bases sitting between them. The V gene's germline CDR1 is KGHSH and CDR2 LQKENI. The length of the CDR3 is 16 residues. The CDR3 coding sequence is TGTGCCAGCTCACCGGACGGGAGAGGGCTGGACAATGAGCAGTTCTTC. This gives the protein CASSPDGRGLDNEQFF.

This clone was detected a few times. The rearrangement links TRBV2 to TRBJ2-7; D is possibly TRBD1 (5 bases). Deletions cut 8 bases from V and 0 bases from J, with 11 bases between. Germline-derived CDR1 and CDR2 are SNHLY and FYNNEI. This CDR3 has 13 amino acids. For the CDR3, the DNA is TGTGCCAGCGGGGCCAGGCCCTCCTACGAGCAGTACTTC. Its translation is CASGARPSYEQYF. Looking up the rest from reference TRBV2 and TRBJ2-7 gives the full variable domain: EPEVTQTPSHQVTQMGQEVILRCVPISNHLYFYWYRQILGQKVEFLVSFYNNEISEKSEIFDDQFSVERPDGSNFTLKIRSTKLEDSAMYFCASGARPSYEQYFGPGTRLTVT.

A few counts support this clone. The chain employs TRBV9 and TRBJ1-4; no firm D call. The CDR3 totals 13 residues. Trimming shortened V by 1 base and J by 8 bases, and 9 bases separated the two germline ends. Germline V lookup: CDR1 SGDLS, CDR2 YYNGEE. The CDR3 DNA is TGTGCCAGCAGCGTATCAGCCAACGAAAAACTGTTTTTT. Its translation is CASSVSANEKLFF.

The CDR3 spells CASSAGTVNEKLFF. The CDR3 DNA sequence: TGTGCCAGCAGCGCAGGGACCGTTAATGAAAAACTGTTTTTT. The V and J genes are TRBV9 and TRBJ1-4, with D perhaps TRBD1 (5 bases). Between the trimmed V and J ends, which lost 3 bases and 4 bases, there was a span of 10 bases. Germline V gene data show CDR1 as SGDLS and CDR2 as YYNGEE. CDR3 length: 14 amino acids. Variable domain in full (rest from reference TRBV9 and TRBJ1-4): DSGVTQTPKHLITATGQRVTLRCSPRSGDLSVYWYQQSLDQGLQFLIQYYNGEERAKGNILERFSAQQFPDLHSELNLSSLELGDSALYFCASSAGTVNEKLFFGSGTQLSVL.

The chain is built from TRBV27 and TRBJ1-5; D is unclear. Germline V gene sequence: CDR1 MNHEY, CDR2 SMNVEV (reference sequence). V lost 3 bases and J 4 bases, leaving 7 bases between the germline ends. This CDR3 is 13 amino acids long. The CDR3, as DNA: TGTGCCAGCAGTTTTAGGGAAAATCAGCCCCAGCATTTT. This gives the protein CASSFRENQPQHF.

V is TRBV18 and J is TRBJ2-7; TRBD1 matches 8 bases. The CDR3 runs 13 residues. With 2 bases clipped from V and 7 bases from J, the junction kept 4 bases outside the gene matches. Germline CDR1 reads KGHSH; CDR2 reads LQKENI. The CDR3 nucleotides read TGTGCCAGCTCACCAGGACAGGGACCGGAGCAGTACTTC. Translated, it gives CASSPGQGPEQYF.

This clone was found a few times. This chain connects TRBV6-4 to TRBJ2-1; 7 bases map to TRBD2. Unmatched junction bases numbered 10, after V lost 8 bases and J lost 6 bases. Germline V CDR1 and CDR2: MRHNA, SNTAGT. The CDR3 consists of 14 residues. The CDR3 spells CASGVWTSTNEQFF. CDR3 nucleotides: TGTGCCAGCGGAGTTTGGACTAGTACCAATGAGCAGTTCTTC.

This sequence joins TRBV4-2 and TRBJ2-2; 11 bases agree with TRBD2. Per germline, CDR1 LGHNA and CDR2 YNFKEQ. V was clipped by 2 bases and J by 7 bases; unmatched bases: 9. This CDR3 contains 17 residues. Here the CDR3 DNA reads TGTGCCAGCAGCCAAAGGGACTTAGCGGGAGGGGGCGGGGAGCTGTTTTTT. Protein sequence: CASSQRDLAGGGGELFF.

The rearrangement links TRBV7-3 to TRBJ2-7; 7 nucleotides align to TRBD2. Unmatched junction bases numbered 13, after V lost 1 base and J lost 7 bases. Germline V gives CDR1 SGHTA, CDR2 FQGTGA. The CDR3 is made up of 16 amino acids. CDR3 coding DNA: TGTGCCAGCAGCTTAATGCGGGGCGGGGGAAGTGGGGAGCAGTACTTC. Translation: CASSLMRGGGSGEQYF.

The chain has TRBV10-3 and TRBJ2-2, with TRBD2 as a possible D gene (5 bases). V shed 4 bases and J shed 3 bases, with 9 bases lying between them. CDR3 size: 14 residues. Germline V gives CDR1 ENHRY, CDR2 SYGVKD. The CDR3 here is CAISGVGDTGELFF. CDR3 nucleotides: TGTGCCATCAGTGGGGTCGGGGACACCGGGGAGCTGTTTTTT.

In regard to this clone: The sample contains more than one DNA sequence encoding this CDR3. The chain couples TRBV18 to TRBJ1-5, with unresolved D. Germline V CDR1 and CDR2: KGHSH, LQKENI. Between the trimmed V and J ends, which lost 3 bases and 2 bases, there was a span of 11 bases. There are 15 residues in the CDR3. The CDR3 sequence is CASSPTSPGNQPQHF. The CDR3 DNA reads as TGTGCCAGCTCACCGACAAGTCCCGGCAATCAGCCCCAGCATTTT.

V gene TRBV7-9 combines with J gene TRBJ1-5; D remains unclear. The CDR3 is 13 residues long. V shed 1 base and J shed 4 bases, with 5 bases lying between them. Germline V gene sequence: CDR1 SEHNR, CDR2 FQNEAQ (reference sequence). CDR3 DNA sequence: TGTGCCAGCAGCTTAGACGGGAATCAGCCCCAGCATTTT. Protein product: CASSLDGNQPQHF.

The V and J genes are TRBV7-2 and TRBJ2-3, with a tentative D call TRBD2 (5 bases). V lost 1 base and J lost 4, with 9 bases in between. CDR3 length equals 14 residues. From germline, CDR1 is SGHTA and CDR2 FQGNSA. The CDR3 nucleotides read TGTGCCAGCAGCTTAGGCCTAGCAGCAGATACGCAGTATTTT. This translates into CASSLGLAADTQYF. Combining the CDR3 with reference TRBV7-2 and TRBJ2-3 gives the whole variable domain GAGVSQSPSNKVTEKGKDVELRCDPISGHTALYWYRQSLGQGLEFLIYFQGNSAPDKSGLPSDRFSAERTGGSVSTLTIQRTQQEDSAVYLCASSLGLAADTQYFGPGTRLTVL.

V gene TRBV7-2 combines with J gene TRBJ1-1; 7 bases match TRBD1. CDR3 length: 14 residues. Trimming took 5 bases from V and 4 from J; bases not matched to a gene: 7. CDR1 is SGHTA, CDR2 FQGNSA, per germline. For the CDR3, the DNA is TGTGCCAGCAGCAGTCGACAGGGATCCACTGAAGCTTTCTTT. Translated, it gives CASSSRQGSTEAFF.